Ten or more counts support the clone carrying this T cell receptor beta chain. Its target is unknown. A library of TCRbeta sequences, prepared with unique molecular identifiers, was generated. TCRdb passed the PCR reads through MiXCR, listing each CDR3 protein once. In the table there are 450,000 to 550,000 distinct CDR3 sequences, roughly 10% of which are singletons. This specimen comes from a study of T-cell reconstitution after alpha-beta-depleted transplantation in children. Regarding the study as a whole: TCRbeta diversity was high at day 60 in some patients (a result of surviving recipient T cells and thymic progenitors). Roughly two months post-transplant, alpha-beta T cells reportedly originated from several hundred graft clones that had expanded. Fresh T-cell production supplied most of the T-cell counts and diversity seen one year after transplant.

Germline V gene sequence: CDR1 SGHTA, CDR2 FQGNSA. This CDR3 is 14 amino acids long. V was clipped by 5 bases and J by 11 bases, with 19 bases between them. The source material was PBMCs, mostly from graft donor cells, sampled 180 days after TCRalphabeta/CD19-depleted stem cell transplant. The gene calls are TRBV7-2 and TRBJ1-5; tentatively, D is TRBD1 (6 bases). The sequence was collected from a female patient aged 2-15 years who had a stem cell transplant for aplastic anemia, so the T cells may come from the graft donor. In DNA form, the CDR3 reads TGTGCCAGCAGCCCCTTACAGGGAGGATCAGCCCAGCATTTT. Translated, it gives CASSPLQGGSAQHF.